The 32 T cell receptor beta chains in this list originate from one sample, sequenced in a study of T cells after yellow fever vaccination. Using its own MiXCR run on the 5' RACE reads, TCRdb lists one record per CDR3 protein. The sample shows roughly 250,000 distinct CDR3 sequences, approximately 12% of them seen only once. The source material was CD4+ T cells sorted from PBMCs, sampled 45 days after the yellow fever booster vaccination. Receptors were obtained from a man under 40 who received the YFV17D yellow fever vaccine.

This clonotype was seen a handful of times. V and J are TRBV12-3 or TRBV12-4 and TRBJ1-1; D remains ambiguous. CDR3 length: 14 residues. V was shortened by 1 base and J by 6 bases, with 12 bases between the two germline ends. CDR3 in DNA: TGTGCCAGCAGTTTAGTTGTAGGGTTGTCTGAAGCTTTCTTT. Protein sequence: CASSLVVGLSEAFF.

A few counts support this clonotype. The CDR3 sequence is CASSHLAVGEQYF. CDR3 in DNA: TGTGCCAGCAGCCACTTAGCGGTGGGCGAGCAGTACTTC. The rearrangement uses TRBV14 and TRBJ2-7, with a tentative D call TRBD2 (6 bases). The CDR3 runs to 13 residues. The germline CDR1 and CDR2 sequences are SGHDN and FVKESK. Deletions cut 3 bases from V and 6 bases from J, with 12 bases between.

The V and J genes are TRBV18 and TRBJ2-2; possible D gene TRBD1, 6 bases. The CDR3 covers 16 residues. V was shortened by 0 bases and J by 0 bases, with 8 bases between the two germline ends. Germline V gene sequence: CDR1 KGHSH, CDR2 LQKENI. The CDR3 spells CASSPPRGANTGELFF. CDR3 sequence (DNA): TGTGCCAGCTCACCACCCAGGGGCGCGAACACCGGGGAGCTGTTTTTT.

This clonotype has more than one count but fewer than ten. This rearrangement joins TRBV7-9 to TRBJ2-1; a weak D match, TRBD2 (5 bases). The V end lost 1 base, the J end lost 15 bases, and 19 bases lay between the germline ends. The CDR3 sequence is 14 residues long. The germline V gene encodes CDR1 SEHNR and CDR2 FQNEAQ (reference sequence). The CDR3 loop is CASSLGPGYPEGFF. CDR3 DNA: TGTGCCAGCAGCTTAGGGCCAGGCTACCCCGAGGGGTTCTTC.

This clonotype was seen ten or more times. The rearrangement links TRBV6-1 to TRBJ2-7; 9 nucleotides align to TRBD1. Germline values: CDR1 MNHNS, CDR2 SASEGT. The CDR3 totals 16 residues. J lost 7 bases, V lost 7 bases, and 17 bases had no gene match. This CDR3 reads CASTRGTPGQGNEQYF. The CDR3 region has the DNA TGTGCCAGCACCAGGGGGACTCCGGGACAGGGAAATGAGCAGTACTTC.

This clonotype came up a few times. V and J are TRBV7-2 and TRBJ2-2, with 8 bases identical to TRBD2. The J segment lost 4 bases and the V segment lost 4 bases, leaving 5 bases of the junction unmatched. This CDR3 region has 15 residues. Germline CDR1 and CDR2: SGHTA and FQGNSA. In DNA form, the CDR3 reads TGTGCCAGCAGCTCGATAGCGGGGATCACCGGGGAGCTGTTTTTT. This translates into CASSSIAGITGELFF.

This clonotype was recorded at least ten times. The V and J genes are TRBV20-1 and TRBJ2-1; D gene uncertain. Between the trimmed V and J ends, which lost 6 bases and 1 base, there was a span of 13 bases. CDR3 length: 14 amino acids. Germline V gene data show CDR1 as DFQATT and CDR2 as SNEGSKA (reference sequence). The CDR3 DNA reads TGCAGTGCAGGTCGAACCTCTTCCTACAATGAGCAGTTCTTC. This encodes CSAGRTSSYNEQFF.

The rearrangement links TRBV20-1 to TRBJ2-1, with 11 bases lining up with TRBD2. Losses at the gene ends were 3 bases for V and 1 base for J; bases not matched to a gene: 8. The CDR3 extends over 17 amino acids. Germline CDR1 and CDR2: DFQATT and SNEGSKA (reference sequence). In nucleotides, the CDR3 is TGCAGTGCTAGGCGTAGCGGGAGGGCCGAGTCCTACAATGAGCAGTTCTTC. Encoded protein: CSARRSGRAESYNEQFF.

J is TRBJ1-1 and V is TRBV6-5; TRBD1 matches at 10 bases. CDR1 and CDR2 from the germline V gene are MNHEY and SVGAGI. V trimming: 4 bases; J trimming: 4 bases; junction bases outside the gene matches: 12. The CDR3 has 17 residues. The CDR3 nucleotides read TGTGCCAGCAGTTCGTACCGGACAGGGGGGCGAGGCACTGAAGCTTTCTTT. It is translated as CASSSYRTGGRGTEAFF.

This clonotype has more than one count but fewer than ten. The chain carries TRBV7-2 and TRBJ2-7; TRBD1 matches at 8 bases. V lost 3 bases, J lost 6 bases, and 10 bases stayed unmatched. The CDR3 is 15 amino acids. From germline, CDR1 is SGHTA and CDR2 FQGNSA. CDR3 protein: CASSLGDRNYGEQYF. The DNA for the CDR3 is TGTGCCAGCAGCTTGGGGGACAGGAACTACGGCGAGCAGTACTTC.

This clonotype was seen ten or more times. The CDR3 bases are TGTGCCACCAGCGGGGACTTATCTCCCTACAATGAGCAGTTCTTC. Encoded protein: CATSGDLSPYNEQFF. The J gene is TRBJ2-1, the V gene TRBV15; perhaps TRBD2 as D (6 bases). Trimming left V 5 bases short and J 2 bases short, with 13 bases between. Germline V gene data show CDR1 as LNHNV and CDR2 as YYDKDF (reference sequence). CDR3 size: 15 residues.

CDR3 nucleotides: TGTGCCAGCAGTCAAGCAGGGTTTCGGGGTCAGCCCCAGCATTTT. It translates to CASSQAGFRGQPQHF. The rearrangement links TRBV27 to TRBJ1-5, with D tentatively TRBD1 (5 bases). Trimming stripped 5 bases from V and 6 bases from J, with 17 bases between. The CDR3 extends over 15 amino acids. Per the germline V gene, CDR1 is MNHEY and CDR2 is SMNVEV (reference sequence).

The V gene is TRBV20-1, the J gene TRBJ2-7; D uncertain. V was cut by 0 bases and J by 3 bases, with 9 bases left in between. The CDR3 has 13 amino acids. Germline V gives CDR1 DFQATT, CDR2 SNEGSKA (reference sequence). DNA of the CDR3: TGCAGTGCTAGAGATTGGGGAAACTACGAGCAGTACTTC. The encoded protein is CSARDWGNYEQYF.

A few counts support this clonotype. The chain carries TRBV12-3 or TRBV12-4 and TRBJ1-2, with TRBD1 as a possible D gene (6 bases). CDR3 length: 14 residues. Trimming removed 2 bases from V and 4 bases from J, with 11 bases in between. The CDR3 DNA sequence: TGTGCCAGCAGTTTACGGACAGTTGGCTATGGCTACACCTTC. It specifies CASSLRTVGYGYTF.

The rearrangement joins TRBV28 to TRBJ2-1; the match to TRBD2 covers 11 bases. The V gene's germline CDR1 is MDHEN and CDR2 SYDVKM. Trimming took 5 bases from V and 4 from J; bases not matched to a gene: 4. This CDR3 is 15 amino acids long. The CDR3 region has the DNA TGTGCCAGCAGTGGGTTAGCGGGAGGGTACAATGAGCAGTTCTTC. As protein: CASSGLAGGYNEQFF.

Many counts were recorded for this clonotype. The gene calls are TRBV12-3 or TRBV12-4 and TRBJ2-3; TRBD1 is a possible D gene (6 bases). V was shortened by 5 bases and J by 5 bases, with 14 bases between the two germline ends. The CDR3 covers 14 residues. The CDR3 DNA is TGTGCCAGCAGTCCTGGGGGCGGGCAAGATACGCAGTATTTT. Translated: CASSPGGGQDTQYF.

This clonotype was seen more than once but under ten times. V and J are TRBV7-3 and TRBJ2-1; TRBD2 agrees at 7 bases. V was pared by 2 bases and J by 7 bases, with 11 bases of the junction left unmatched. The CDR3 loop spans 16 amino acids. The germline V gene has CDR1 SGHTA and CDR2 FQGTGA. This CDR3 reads CASSLAGAPRPNEQFF. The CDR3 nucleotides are TGTGCCAGCAGCTTAGCGGGAGCACCACGCCCTAATGAGCAGTTCTTC.

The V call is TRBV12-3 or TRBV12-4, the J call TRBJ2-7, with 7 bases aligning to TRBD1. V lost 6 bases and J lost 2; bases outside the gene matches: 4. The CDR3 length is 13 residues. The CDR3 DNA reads TGTGCCAGCAGGCCGGGACAGACCTACGAGCAGTACTTC. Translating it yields CASRPGQTYEQYF.

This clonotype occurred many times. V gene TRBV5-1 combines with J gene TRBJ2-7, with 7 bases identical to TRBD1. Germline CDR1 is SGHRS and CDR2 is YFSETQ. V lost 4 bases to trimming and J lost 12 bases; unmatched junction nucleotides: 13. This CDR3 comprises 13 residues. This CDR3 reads CASSRTTPGQWYF. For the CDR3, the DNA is TGCGCCAGCAGCCGAACGACCCCGGGACAGTGGTACTTC.

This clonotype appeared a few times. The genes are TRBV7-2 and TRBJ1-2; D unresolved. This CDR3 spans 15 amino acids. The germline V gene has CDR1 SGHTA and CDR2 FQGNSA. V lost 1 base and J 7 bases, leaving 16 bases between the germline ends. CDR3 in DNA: TGTGCCAGCAGCTTAGAGCCCCGAGCTACTGGTGGCTACACCTTC. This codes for CASSLEPRATGGYTF.

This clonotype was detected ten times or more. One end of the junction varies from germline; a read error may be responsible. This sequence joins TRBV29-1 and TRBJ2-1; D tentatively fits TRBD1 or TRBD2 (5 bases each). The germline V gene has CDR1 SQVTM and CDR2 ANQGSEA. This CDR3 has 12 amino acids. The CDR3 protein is CSVGPSGALRVF. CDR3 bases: TGCAGCGTCGGCCCAAGTGGGGCCTTGCGGGTCTTC.

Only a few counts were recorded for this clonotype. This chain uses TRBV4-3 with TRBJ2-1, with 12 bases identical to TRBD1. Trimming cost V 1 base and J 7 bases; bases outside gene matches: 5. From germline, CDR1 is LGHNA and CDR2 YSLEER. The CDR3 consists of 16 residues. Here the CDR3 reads CASSQAGQGALNEQFF. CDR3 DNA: TGCGCCAGCAGCCAAGCGGGACAGGGGGCCCTTAATGAGCAGTTCTTC.

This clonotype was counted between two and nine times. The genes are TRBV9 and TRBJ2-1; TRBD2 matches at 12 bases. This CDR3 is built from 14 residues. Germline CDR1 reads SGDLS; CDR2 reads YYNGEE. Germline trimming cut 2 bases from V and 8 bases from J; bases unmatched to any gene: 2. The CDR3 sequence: CASSVGTSGHEQFF. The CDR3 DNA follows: TGTGCCAGCAGCGTGGGGACTAGCGGGCATGAGCAGTTCTTC.

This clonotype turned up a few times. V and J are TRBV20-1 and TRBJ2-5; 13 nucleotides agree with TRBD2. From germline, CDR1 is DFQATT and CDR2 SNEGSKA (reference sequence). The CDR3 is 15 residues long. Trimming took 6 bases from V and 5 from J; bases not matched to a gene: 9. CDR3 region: CSAVELAGGWETQYF. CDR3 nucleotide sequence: TGCAGTGCCGTAGAACTAGCGGGAGGGTGGGAGACCCAGTACTTC.

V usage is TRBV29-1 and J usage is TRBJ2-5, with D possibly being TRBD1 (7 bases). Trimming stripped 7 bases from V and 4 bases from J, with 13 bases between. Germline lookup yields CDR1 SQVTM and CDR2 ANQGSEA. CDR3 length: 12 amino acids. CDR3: CSGYRGGETQYF. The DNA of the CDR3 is TGCAGCGGCTACAGGGGAGGAGAGACCCAGTACTTC.

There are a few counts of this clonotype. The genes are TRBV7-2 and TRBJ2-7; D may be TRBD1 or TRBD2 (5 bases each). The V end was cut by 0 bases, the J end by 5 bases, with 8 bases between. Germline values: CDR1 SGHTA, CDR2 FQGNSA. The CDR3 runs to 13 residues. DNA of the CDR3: TGTGCCAGCAGCTTAGCAAAGGGACACGAGCAGTACTTC. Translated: CASSLAKGHEQYF.

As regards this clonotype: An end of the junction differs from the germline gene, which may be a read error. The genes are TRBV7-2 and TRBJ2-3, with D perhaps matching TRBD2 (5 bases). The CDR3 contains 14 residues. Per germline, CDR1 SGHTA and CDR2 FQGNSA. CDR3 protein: CASSLEPSTDTQYF. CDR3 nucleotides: TGTGCCAGCAGCCTAGAACCTAGCACGGATACGCAGTATTTT.

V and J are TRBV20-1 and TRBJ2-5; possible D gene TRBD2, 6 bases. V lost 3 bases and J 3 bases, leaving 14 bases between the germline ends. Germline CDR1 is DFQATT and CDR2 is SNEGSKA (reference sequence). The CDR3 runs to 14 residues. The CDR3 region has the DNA TGCAGTGCTAGTCTGCGGGAACTAAAAGAGACCCAGTACTTC. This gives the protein CSASLRELKETQYF.

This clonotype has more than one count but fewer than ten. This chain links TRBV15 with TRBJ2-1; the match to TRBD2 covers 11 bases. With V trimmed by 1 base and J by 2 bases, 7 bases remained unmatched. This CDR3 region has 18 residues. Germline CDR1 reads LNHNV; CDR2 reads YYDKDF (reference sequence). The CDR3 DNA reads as TGTGCCACCAGCAGAGGTTCTAGCGGGAGGCGGGCCTACAATGAGCAGTTCTTC. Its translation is CATSRGSSGRRAYNEQFF.

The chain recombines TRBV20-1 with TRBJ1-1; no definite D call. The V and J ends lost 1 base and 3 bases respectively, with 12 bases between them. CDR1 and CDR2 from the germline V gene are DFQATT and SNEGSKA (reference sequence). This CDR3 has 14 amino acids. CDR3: CSARGGQMDTEAFF. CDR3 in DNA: TGCAGTGCTAGAGGCGGGCAGATGGACACTGAAGCTTTCTTT.

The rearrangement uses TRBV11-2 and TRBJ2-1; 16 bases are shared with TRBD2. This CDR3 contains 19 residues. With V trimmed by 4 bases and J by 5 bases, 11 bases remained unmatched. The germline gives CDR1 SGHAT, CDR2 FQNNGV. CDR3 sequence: CASSYSGTSGRGSNNEQFF. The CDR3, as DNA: TGTGCCAGCAGCTACTCCGGGACTAGCGGGAGGGGGTCCAACAATGAGCAGTTCTTC.

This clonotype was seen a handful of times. CDR3 sequence (DNA): TGTGCCACCAGCGAACTACAGGGGTTCGGCGAGCAGTACTTC. It is translated as CATSELQGFGEQYF. The V call is TRBV15, the J call TRBJ2-7, with TRBD1 identical over 7 bases. V shed 5 bases, J shed 6 bases, and the junction held 10 bases outside the gene matches. This CDR3 spans 14 amino acids. The V gene's germline CDR1 is LNHNV and CDR2 YYDKDF (reference sequence).